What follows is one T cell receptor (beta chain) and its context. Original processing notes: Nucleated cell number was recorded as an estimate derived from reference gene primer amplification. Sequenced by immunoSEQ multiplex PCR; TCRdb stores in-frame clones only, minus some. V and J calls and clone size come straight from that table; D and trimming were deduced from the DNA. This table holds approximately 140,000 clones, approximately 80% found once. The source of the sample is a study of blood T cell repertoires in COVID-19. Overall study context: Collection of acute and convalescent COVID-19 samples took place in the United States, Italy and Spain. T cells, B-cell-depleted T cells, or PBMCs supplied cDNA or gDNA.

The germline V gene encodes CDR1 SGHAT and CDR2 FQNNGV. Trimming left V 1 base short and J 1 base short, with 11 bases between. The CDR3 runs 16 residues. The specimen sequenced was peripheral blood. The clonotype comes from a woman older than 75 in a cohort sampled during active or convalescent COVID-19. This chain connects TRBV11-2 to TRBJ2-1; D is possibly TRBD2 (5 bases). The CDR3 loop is CASSLVGRGSYNEQFF. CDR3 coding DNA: TGTGCCAGCAGCTTAGTAGGGAGAGGGTCCTACAATGAGCAGTTCTTC.